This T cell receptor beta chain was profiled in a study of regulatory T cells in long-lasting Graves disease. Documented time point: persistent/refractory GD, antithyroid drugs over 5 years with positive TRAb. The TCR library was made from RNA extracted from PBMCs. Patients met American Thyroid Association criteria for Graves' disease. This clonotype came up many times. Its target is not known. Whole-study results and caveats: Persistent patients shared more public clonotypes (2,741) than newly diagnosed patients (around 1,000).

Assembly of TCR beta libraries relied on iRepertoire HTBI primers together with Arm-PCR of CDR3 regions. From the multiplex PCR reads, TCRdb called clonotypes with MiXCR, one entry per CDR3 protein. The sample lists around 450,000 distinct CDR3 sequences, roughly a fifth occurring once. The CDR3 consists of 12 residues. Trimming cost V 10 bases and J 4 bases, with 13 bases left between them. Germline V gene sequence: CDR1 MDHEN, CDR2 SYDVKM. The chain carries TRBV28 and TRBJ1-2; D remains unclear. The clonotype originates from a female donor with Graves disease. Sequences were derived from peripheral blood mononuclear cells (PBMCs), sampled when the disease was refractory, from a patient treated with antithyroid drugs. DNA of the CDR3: TGTGCCACCGCACGGATCGGCTATGGCTACACCTTC. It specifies CATARIGYGYTF.